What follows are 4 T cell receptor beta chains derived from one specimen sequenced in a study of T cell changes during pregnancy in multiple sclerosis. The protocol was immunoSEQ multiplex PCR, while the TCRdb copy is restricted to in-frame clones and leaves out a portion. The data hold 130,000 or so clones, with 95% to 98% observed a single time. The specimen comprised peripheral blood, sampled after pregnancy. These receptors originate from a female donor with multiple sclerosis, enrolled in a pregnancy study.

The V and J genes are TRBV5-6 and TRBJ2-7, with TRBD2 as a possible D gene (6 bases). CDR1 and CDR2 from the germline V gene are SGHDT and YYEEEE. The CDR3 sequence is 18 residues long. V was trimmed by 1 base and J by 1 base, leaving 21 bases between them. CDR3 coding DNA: TGTGCCAGCAGCTTGTGGTCGGGAGCCCGCCTGAGGTCCTACGAGCAGTACTTC. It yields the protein CASSLWSGARLRSYEQYF.

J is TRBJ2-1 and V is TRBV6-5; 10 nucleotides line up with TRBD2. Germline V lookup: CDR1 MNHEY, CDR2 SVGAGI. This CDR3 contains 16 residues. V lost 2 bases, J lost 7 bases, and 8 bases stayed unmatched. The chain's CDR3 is CASSYEASGSQNEQFF. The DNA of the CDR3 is TGTGCCAGCAGTTACGAAGCTAGCGGGAGTCAAAATGAGCAGTTCTTC.

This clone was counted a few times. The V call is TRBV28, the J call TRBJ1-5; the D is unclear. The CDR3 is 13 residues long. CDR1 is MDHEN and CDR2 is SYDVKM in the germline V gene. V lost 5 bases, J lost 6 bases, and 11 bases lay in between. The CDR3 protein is CASSPEGFQPQHF. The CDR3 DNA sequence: TGTGCCAGCAGTCCAGAGGGTTTTCAGCCCCAGCATTTT.

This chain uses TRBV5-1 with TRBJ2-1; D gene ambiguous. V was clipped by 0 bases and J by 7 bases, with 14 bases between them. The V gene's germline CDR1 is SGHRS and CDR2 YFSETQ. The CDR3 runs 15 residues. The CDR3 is CASSLAPTQINEQFF. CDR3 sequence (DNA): TGCGCCAGCAGCTTGGCACCAACCCAGATTAATGAGCAGTTCTTC.